This T cell receptor beta chain was recorded in a study of Tregs in tolerant kidney transplant recipients. Regarding the study as a whole: Biological reproducibility was not directly addressed, but technical replication error appeared minimal. The most relevant donor-specific Treg TCRbeta repertoire apparently came from expansion with activated donor B cells.

Generated by immunoSEQ multiplex PCR, the TCRdb table keeps only in-frame clones and is missing some. This repertoire shows about 87,000 clones, roughly 93% found once; its top ten account for 0.46%. This clone was detected a few times. What it recognizes is unknown. Per germline, CDR1 MNHNY and CDR2 SVGAGI (reference sequence). CDR3 size: 13 residues. Trimming took off 0 bases at V and 5 bases at J, with 4 bases between the two ends. Thawed PBMCs were FACS-sorted into unstimulated CD4+CD25+CD127- regulatory T cells, CD4+CD25- non-regulatory cells, CD4 and CD8 cells. This TCR derives from a human donor who received a combined kidney and bone marrow transplant. This rearrangement joins TRBV6-6 to TRBJ2-2, with D unresolved. The sequences come from CD4+ T cells from blood, collected before the transplant. CDR3 in DNA: TGTGCCAGCAGTTACTCCCCAACCGGGGAGCTGTTTTTT. This codes for CASSYSPTGELFF.